These 25 T cell receptor beta chains were all obtained from the same sample, sequenced in a study of T-cell reconstitution after alpha-beta-depleted transplantation in children. Unique molecular identifiers tagged the TCRbeta library. Each CDR3 protein is one row after TCRdb ran MiXCR on the PCR reads. The data show about 490,000 distinct CDR3 sequences, about 11% seen once. This specimen consisted of PBMCs, obtained before TCRalphabeta/CD19-depleted stem cell transplant. Source of these receptors: a child aged 2 to 10 with inherited bone marrow failure, due to receive a stem cell transplant.

This clonotype appeared many times. The genes are TRBV10-3 and TRBJ2-1; 7 positions match TRBD2. Unmatched junction bases numbered 5, after V lost 5 bases and J lost 10 bases. The CDR3 spans 12 residues. Germline V lookup: CDR1 ENHRY, CDR2 SYGVKD. In DNA, the CDR3 is TGTGCCATCAGTCCGACTAGCTGGGAGCAGTTCTTC. Translation gives CAISPTSWEQFF.

This clonotype has at least ten counts. The chain employs TRBV20-1 and TRBJ2-3; D gene uncertain. The CDR3 has 12 amino acids. Trimming stripped 3 bases from V and 4 bases from J, with 8 bases between. CDR1 and CDR2 (germline): DFQATT, SNEGSKA (reference sequence). DNA for the CDR3: TGCAGTGCTAGGGGATTAGCAGATACGCAGTATTTT. Residues: CSARGLADTQYF.

There are many counts of this clonotype. Compared with germline, one end of the junction differs, possibly owing to a read error. This rearrangement joins TRBV27 to TRBJ2-7; tentatively, D is TRBD1 or TRBD2 (7 bases each). The CDR3 contains 18 residues. Germline CDR1 reads MNHEY; CDR2 reads SMNVEV (reference sequence). Here the CDR3 reads CTSSPRDSPGTISYEQYF. The CDR3 bases are TGCACCAGCAGTCCGCGGGACAGCCCCGGGACTATCTCCTACGAGCAGTACTTC.

This clonotype showed up many times. The chain joins TRBV15 to TRBJ2-2; D is perhaps TRBD1 (6 bases). V shed 9 bases and J shed 6 bases, with 14 bases lying between them. The CDR3 is 13 amino acids. Germline lookup yields CDR1 LNHNV and CDR2 YYDKDF (reference sequence). The CDR3 loop reads CATPVQGPGELFF. CDR3 nucleotide sequence: TGTGCCACACCCGTACAGGGTCCCGGGGAGCTGTTTTTT.

This clonotype appeared a few times. This chain uses TRBV5-1 with TRBJ2-3, with D tentatively TRBD1 (5 bases). Germline CDR1 reads SGHRS; CDR2 reads YFSETQ. The CDR3 contains 13 residues. V shed 3 bases and J shed 4 bases, with 9 bases lying between them. CDR3 in amino acids: CASSSDRPDTQYF. The CDR3 nucleotides read TGCGCCAGCAGCTCCGACAGACCAGATACGCAGTATTTT.

This clonotype was counted at least ten times. J is TRBJ1-1 and V is TRBV28; the D gene is possibly TRBD1 (6 bases). Germline V gene sequence: CDR1 MDHEN, CDR2 SYDVKM. V was shortened by 4 bases and J by 0 bases, with 12 bases between the two germline ends. CDR3 size: 15 residues. Here the CDR3 DNA reads TGTGCCAGCAGTTGGGTGGGGGGCATGAACACTGAAGCTTTCTTT. This translates into CASSWVGGMNTEAFF.

This clonotype appeared many times. This chain uses TRBV5-5 with TRBJ2-3; possible D gene TRBD1, 6 bases. The germline gives CDR1 SGHKS, CDR2 YYEKEE (reference sequence). This CDR3 comprises 15 residues. V lost 2 bases and J lost 7, with 17 bases in between. The DNA for the CDR3 is TGTGCCAGCAGCTTCGGATCAGGGGTCATGAATACGCAGTATTTT. Translation gives CASSFGSGVMNTQYF.

In its sample, this clonotype was seen many times. The chain carries TRBV20-1 and TRBJ2-3; 14 nucleotides match TRBD2. J lost 5 bases, V lost 6 bases, and 10 bases had no gene match. There are 16 residues in the CDR3. Germline CDR1 is DFQATT and CDR2 is SNEGSKA (reference sequence). The CDR3 reads CSATGLAGERLDTQYF. CDR3 in DNA: TGCAGTGCCACGGGACTAGCGGGAGAAAGGTTAGATACGCAGTATTTT.

This clonotype has at least ten counts. The chain links TRBV20-1 to TRBJ2-1; D might be TRBD2 (5 bases). Germline V gene lookup returns CDR1 DFQATT and CDR2 SNEGSKA (reference sequence). The CDR3 totals 16 residues. V was shortened by 1 base and J by 0 bases, with 13 bases between the two germline ends. In DNA form, the CDR3 reads TGCAGTGCTAGAGTCCCAACTAGGAGCTCCTACAATGAGCAGTTCTTC. Protein sequence: CSARVPTRSSYNEQFF.

This clonotype showed up many times. CDR3 sequence: CASSPTPRGSTDTQYF. The CDR3 coding sequence is TGTGCCAGCAGCCCTACGCCCCGGGGGTCCACAGATACGCAGTATTTT. The rearrangement uses TRBV7-9 and TRBJ2-3; TRBD2 is a possible D gene (6 bases). Trimming pared 5 bases from V and 2 bases from J, leaving 17 bases between. From germline, CDR1 is SEHNR and CDR2 FQNEAQ (reference sequence). The CDR3 is made up of 16 amino acids.

V usage is TRBV15 and J usage is TRBJ2-1; no clear D gene. This CDR3 has 13 residues. The germline gives CDR1 LNHNV, CDR2 YYDKDF (reference sequence). V lost 5 bases to trimming and J lost 9 bases, with 14 bases between them. For the CDR3, the DNA is TGTGCCACCAGCGGTAGCCGCGCGGCTGAGCAGTTCTTC. Protein: CATSGSRAAEQFF. Full variable domain (missing parts from reference TRBV15 and TRBJ2-1): DAMVIQNPRYQVTQFGKPVTLSCSQTLNHNVMYWYQQKSSQAPKLLFHYYDKDFNNEADTPDNFQSRRPNTSFCFLDIRSPGLGDTAMYLCATSGSRAAEQFFGPGTRLTVL.

The rearrangement links TRBV18 to TRBJ2-7; 7 nucleotides agree with TRBD1. The V gene's germline CDR1 is KGHSH and CDR2 LQKENI. CDR3 length: 15 amino acids. The ends lost 3 bases at V and 6 bases at J; junction bases unmatched: 11. The CDR3 bases are TGTGCCAGCTCACCTTTTGGACAGGATTACGGCGAGCAGTACTTC. Residues: CASSPFGQDYGEQYF.

In this sample, this clonotype turned up many times. The chain joins TRBV18 to TRBJ2-7; TRBD1 matches 7 bases. CDR3 length: 14 residues. The V and J ends lost 6 bases and 7 bases, in that order; junction bases with no gene match: 12. Per the germline V gene, CDR1 is KGHSH and CDR2 is LQKENI. The chain's CDR3 is CASSRQGSYGEQYF. The CDR3 DNA reads TGTGCCAGCTCTCGACAGGGATCATATGGGGAGCAGTACTTC.

This chain links TRBV24-1 with TRBJ1-4; D is unclear. The CDR3 extends over 16 amino acids. The germline V and J ends were trimmed by 3 bases and 8 bases, with 18 bases remaining between them. Germline CDR1 reads KGHDR; CDR2 reads SFDVKD. Written as DNA, the CDR3 is TGTGCCACCAGTGATCCTCTGAAGGTGGGGATGGAAAAACTGTTTTTT. This encodes CATSDPLKVGMEKLFF.

This clonotype was seen a handful of times. The CDR3 nucleotides are TGTGCCAGCAGCCCACGGACTAGCACTACCCCCGGGGAGCTGTTTTTT. It encodes CASSPRTSTTPGELFF. The chain couples TRBV11-2 to TRBJ2-2, with 8 bases matching TRBD2. The CDR3 runs to 16 residues. Germline V gene sequence: CDR1 SGHAT, CDR2 FQNNGV. Germline trimming cut 5 bases from V and 6 bases from J; bases unmatched to any gene: 11.

This clonotype turned up a few times. The chain employs TRBV6-2 or TRBV6-3 and TRBJ2-1; D possibly corresponds to TRBD2 (6 bases). This CDR3 spans 15 amino acids. CDR1 is MNHEY and CDR2 is SVGEGT in the germline V gene. With 2 bases removed from V and 1 base from J, the gap between germline ends came to 9 bases. The CDR3 DNA reads as TGTGCCAGCAGTTACGGAGGGCCATCCTACAATGAGCAGTTCTTC. Protein: CASSYGGPSYNEQFF.

On this clonotype itself: This may arise from a read error, as a much more abundant clone is one base away. The rearrangement links TRBV20-1 to TRBJ2-1; either TRBD1 or TRBD2 may fit D (7 bases each). CDR1 is DFQATT, CDR2 SNEGSKA, per germline (reference sequence). The CDR3 runs 14 residues. Here the CDR3 reads CGPKGAGDYNEQFF. The CDR3 DNA sequence: TGCGGCCCCAAGGGGGCGGGAGACTACAATGAGCAGTTCTTC.

This clonotype has only a few counts. The chain joins TRBV11-2 to TRBJ2-5; 10 nucleotides line up with TRBD2. With V trimmed by 3 bases and J by 2 bases, 6 bases remained unmatched. The CDR3 is 16 residues long. Germline V gene data show CDR1 as SGHAT and CDR2 as FQNNGV. The chain's CDR3 is CASSFRTSGLQETQYF. The CDR3 DNA reads as TGTGCCAGCAGCTTCCGGACTAGCGGCCTACAAGAGACCCAGTACTTC.

This clonotype was recorded at least ten times. The CDR3 nucleotides are TGCAGTGCTAGAGGTCGCGGGTTCAGCACAGATACGCAGTATTTT. Protein sequence: CSARGRGFSTDTQYF. The chain links TRBV20-1 to TRBJ2-3; D is possibly TRBD2 (5 bases). The V gene lost 1 base and the J gene lost 0 bases, with 11 bases spanning the gap. This CDR3 region has 15 residues. Germline V lookup: CDR1 DFQATT, CDR2 SNEGSKA (reference sequence).

This clonotype was observed many times. The rearrangement links TRBV29-1 to TRBJ1-1; D gene unclear. This CDR3 contains 12 residues. Looked up from germline, CDR1 is SQVTM and CDR2 is ANQGSEA. The V gene lost 5 bases and the J gene lost 2 bases, with 9 bases spanning the gap. CDR3 residues: CSVWEGNTEAFF. CDR3 in DNA: TGCAGCGTTTGGGAAGGTAACACTGAAGCTTTCTTT.

This clonotype has a count of ten or more. The chain employs TRBV4-3 and TRBJ1-3; weak D call: TRBD1 (6 bases). Germline-derived CDR1 and CDR2 are LGHNA and YSLEER. V gave up 0 bases and J gave up 0 bases, with 12 bases separating them. This CDR3 has 17 amino acids. The CDR3 DNA reads TGCGCCAGCAGCCAAGATCTAGCGGGGGCCTCTGGAAACACCATATATTTT. Its protein is CASSQDLAGASGNTIYF.

This clonotype was recorded many times. V gene TRBV6-6 combines with J gene TRBJ2-7; D is unresolved. V was pared by 2 bases and J by 2 bases, with 7 bases between. CDR3 size: 13 residues. Germline V gene data show CDR1 as MNHNY and CDR2 as SVGAGI (reference sequence). In nucleotides, the CDR3 is TGTGCCAGCAGTTACCGTCCGACCTACGAGCAGTACTTC. Amino acids: CASSYRPTYEQYF.

This clonotype appeared a few times. This sequence joins TRBV4-3 and TRBJ2-7; TRBD2 matches 11 bases. Germline V lookup: CDR1 LGHNA, CDR2 YSLEER. The CDR3 length is 18 residues. Trimming at V came to 0 bases and at J to 3 bases, leaving 10 bases not matched to a gene. The CDR3 loop reads CASSQDRATSGKVYEQYF. CDR3 nucleotides: TGCGCCAGCAGCCAAGATAGGGCGACTAGCGGGAAAGTCTACGAGCAGTACTTC.

This clonotype was picked up many times. The J gene is TRBJ1-2, the V gene TRBV4-3, with D possibly being TRBD1 (6 bases). The germline V gene has CDR1 LGHNA and CDR2 YSLEER. The V end was cut by 3 bases, the J end by 3 bases, with 14 bases between. The CDR3 runs 15 residues. The CDR3 region has the DNA TGCGCCAGCAGCCACTCCCCGGGGGCGGACTATGGCTACACCTTC. This gives the protein CASSHSPGADYGYTF.

This clonotype was counted ten times or more. V and J are TRBV12-3 or TRBV12-4 and TRBJ2-2, with D perhaps matching TRBD2 (5 bases). CDR3 length: 14 residues. V dropped 1 base and J dropped 9 bases, with 12 bases sitting between them. Written as DNA, the CDR3 is TGTGCCAGCAGTTTAGACGAACTAGTCAGGGAGCTGTTTTTT. As protein: CASSLDELVRELFF.